This T cell receptor beta chain was identified in a study of CD8+CD57+ T cells in acquired aplastic anemia. Study-wide background: DNA recovered from sorted CD4+ and CD8+ cells had a mean of 3.2 ug. Regarding the study as a whole: Overlapping CD8+ CDR3 repertoires of patients and controls contained some 27 shared sequences. Any difference that existed in CD8+ Simpson's diversity between patients and controls was not significant.

Germline V gene data show CDR1 as ENHRY and CDR2 as SYGVKD. The V gene end was trimmed by 2 bases and the J gene end by 7 bases; junction bases not matched to a gene: 7. The CDR3 sequence is 17 residues long. This clonotype has only a few counts. Its antigen is still unknown. Profiling that covered TCR beta VDJ and CDR3 relied on genomic DNA as its template. Via MiXCR, TCRdb re-called the reads, giving one row per CDR3 protein. This sample has about 180,000 distinct CDR3 sequences; less than 50% occur once, and the top ten carry over 10%. Sequencing involved patients with CD8+CD57+ cell expansion previously shown by flow cytometry. The cohort consisted entirely of patients having severe acquired aplastic anemia.

This TCR was sampled from a human donor with aplastic anemia. Sequenced material: sorted CD4+, CD8+, or CD8+CD57+ T cells (not recorded which) from PBMCs. J is TRBJ2-5 and V is TRBV10-3, with 16 bases identical to TRBD2. The CDR3 DNA follows: TGTGCCATCAGTGAGACCGGGACTAGCGGGGGGGGAGGGACCCAGTACTTC. Amino acid sequence: CAISETGTSGGGGTQYF.